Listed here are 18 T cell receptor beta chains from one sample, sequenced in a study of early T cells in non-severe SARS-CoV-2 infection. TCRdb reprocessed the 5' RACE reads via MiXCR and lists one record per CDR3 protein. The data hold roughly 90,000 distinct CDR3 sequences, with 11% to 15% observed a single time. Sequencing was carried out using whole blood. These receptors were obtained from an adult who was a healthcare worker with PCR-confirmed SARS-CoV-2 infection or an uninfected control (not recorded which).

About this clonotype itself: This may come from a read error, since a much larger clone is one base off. The CDR3 DNA sequence: TGTGCCAGCAGCACGGGACTAGCGGGAGGGCCGTCCGAGCGGTACTTC. Translated: CASSTGLAGGPSERYF. The gene calls are TRBV7-6 and TRBJ2-7; 16 bases are a match to TRBD2. The CDR3 covers 16 residues. Germline V gives CDR1 SGHVS, CDR2 FNYEAQ.

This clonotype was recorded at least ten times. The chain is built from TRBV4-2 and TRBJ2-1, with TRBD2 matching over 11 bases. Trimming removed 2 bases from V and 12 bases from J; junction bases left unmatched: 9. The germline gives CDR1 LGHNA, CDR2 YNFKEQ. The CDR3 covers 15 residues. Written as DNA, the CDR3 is TGTGCCAGCAGCCAACAGACTAGCGGGGCTTATGGGCAGTTCTTC. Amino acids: CASSQQTSGAYGQFF.

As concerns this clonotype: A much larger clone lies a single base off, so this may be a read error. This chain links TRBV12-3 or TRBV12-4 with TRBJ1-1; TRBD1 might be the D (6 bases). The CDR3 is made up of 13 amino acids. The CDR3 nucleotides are TGTGTCAGCAGTAGACAGGTGAACACTGAAGCTTTCTTT. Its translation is CVSSRQVNTEAFF.

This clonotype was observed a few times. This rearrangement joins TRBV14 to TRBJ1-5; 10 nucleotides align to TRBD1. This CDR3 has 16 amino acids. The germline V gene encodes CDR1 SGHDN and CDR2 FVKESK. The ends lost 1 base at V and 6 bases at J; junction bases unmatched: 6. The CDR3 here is CASSQAGTGVGQPQHF. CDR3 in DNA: TGTGCCAGCAGCCAAGCGGGGACAGGGGTGGGTCAGCCCCAGCATTTT.

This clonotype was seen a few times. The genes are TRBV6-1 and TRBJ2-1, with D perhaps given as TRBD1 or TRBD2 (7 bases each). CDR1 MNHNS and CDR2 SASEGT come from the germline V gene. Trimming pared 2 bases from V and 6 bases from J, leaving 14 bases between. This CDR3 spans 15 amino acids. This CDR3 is CASSEPGGGGNEQFF. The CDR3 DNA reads TGTGCCAGCAGTGAACCAGGGGGAGGGGGCAATGAGCAGTTCTTC.

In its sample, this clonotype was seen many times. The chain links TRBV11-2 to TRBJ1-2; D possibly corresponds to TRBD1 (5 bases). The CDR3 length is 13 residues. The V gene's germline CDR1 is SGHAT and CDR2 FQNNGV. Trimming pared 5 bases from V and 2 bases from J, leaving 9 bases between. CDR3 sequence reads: CASSLQDNYGYTF. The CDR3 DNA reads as TGTGCCAGCAGCCTACAGGACAACTATGGCTACACCTTC.

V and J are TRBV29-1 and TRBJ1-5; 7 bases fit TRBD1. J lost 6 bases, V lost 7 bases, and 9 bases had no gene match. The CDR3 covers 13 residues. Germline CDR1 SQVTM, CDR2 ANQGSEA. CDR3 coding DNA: TGCAGCGCTATTGACAGGGTCGGTCAGCCCCAGCATTTT. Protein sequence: CSAIDRVGQPQHF.

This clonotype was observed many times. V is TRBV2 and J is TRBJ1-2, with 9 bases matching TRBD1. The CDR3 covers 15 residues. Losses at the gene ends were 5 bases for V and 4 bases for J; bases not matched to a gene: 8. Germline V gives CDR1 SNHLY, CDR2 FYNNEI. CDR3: CASSPGQGQFYGYTF. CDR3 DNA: TGTGCCAGCAGTCCAGGACAGGGGCAGTTCTATGGCTACACCTTC.

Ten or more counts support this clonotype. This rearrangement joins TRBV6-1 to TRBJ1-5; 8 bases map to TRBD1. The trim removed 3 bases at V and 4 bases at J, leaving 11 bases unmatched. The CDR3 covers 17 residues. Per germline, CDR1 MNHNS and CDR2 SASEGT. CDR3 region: CASSDAKTGARNQPQHF. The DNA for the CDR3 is TGTGCCAGCAGTGATGCCAAGACAGGGGCAAGAAATCAGCCCCAGCATTTT.

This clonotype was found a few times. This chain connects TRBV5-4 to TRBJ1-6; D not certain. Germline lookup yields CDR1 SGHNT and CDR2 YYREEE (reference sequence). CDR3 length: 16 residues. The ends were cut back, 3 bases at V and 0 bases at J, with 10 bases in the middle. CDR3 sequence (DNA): TGTGCCAGCAGCTCGTGGAGCAGCTCCTATAATTCACCCCTCCACTTT. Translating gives CASSSWSSSYNSPLHF.

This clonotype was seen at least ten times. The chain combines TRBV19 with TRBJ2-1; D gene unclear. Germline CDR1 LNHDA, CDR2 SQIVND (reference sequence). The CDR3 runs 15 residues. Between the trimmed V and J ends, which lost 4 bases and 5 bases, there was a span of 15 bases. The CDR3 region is CASSTRVKRHNEQFF. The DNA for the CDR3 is TGTGCCAGTAGTACCCGGGTTAAGAGACACAATGAGCAGTTCTTC.

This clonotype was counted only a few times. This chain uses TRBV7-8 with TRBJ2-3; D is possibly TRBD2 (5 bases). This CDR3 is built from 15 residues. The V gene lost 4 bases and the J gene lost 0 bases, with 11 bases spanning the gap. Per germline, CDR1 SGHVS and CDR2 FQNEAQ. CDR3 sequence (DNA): TGTGCCAGCAGCTCGCGGGCAGTTAGCACAGATACGCAGTATTTT. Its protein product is CASSSRAVSTDTQYF.

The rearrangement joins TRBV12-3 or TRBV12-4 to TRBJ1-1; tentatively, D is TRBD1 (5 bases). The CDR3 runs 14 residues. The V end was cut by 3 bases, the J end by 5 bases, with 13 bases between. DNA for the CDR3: TGTGCCAGCAGTTTGGGGGTTCATCGTACTGAAGCTTTCTTT. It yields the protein CASSLGVHRTEAFF.

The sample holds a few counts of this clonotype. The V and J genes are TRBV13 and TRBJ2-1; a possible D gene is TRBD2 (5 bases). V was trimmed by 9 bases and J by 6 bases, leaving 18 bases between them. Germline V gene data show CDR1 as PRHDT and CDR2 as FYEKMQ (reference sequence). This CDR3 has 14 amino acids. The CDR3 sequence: CASSQEAFSNEQFF. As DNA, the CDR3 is TGTGCCAGTTCCCAGGAGGCCTTCTCCAATGAGCAGTTCTTC. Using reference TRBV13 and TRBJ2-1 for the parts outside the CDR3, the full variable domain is AAGVIQSPRHLIKEKRETATLKCYPIPRHDTVYWYQQGPGQDPQFLISFYEKMQSDKGSIPDRFSAQQFSDYHSELNMSSLELGDSALYFCASSQEAFSNEQFFGPGTRLTVL.

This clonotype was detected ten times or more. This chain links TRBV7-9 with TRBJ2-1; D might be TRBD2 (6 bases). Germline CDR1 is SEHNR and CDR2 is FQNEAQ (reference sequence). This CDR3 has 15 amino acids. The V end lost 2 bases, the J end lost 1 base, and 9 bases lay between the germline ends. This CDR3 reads CASSLPGTSYNEQFF. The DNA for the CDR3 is TGTGCCAGCAGCTTACCGGGGACTTCCTACAATGAGCAGTTCTTC.

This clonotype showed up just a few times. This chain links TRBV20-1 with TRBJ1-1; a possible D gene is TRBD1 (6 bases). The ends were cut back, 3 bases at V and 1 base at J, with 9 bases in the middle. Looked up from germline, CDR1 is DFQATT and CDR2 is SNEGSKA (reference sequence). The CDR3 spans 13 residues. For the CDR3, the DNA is TGCAGTGCTAGCCGGACAGAGAACACTGAAGCTTTCTTT. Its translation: CSASRTENTEAFF.

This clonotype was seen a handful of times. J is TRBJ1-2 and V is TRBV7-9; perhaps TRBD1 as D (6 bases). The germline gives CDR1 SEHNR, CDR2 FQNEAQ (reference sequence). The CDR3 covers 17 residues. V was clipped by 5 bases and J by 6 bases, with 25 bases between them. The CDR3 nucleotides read TGTGCCAGCAGCCGGCGGAGGGGGGCGATCGGGTTGGATGGCTACACCTTC. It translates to CASSRRRGAIGLDGYTF.

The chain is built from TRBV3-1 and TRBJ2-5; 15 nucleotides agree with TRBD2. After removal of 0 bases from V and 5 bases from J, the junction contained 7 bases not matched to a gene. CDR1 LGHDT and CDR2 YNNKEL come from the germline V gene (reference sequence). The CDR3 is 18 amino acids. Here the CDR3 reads CASSQDSGTSGRQETQYF. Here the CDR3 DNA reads TGTGCCAGCAGCCAAGATTCCGGGACTAGCGGGAGGCAGGAGACCCAGTACTTC.